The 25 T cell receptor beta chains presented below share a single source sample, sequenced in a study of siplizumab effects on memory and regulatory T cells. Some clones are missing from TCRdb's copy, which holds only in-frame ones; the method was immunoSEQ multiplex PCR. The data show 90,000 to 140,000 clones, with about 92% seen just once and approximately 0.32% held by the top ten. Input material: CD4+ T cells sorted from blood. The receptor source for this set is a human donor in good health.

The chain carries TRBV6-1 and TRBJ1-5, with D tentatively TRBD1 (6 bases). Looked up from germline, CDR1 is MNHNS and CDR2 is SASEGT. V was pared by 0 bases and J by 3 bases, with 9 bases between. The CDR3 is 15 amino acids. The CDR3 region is CASSEARGHNQPQHF. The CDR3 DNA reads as TGTGCCAGCAGTGAAGCGCGGGGACACAATCAGCCCCAGCATTTT.

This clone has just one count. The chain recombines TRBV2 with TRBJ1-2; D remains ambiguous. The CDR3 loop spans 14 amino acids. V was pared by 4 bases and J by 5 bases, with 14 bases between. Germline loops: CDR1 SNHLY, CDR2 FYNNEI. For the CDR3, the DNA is TGTGCCAGCAGTGGGGGTGTAGGTGGTTATGGCTACACCTTC. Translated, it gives CASSGGVGGYGYTF.

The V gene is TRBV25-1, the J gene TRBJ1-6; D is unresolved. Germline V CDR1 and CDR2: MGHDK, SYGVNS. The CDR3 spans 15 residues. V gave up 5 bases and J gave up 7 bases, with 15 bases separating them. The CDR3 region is CASSSPNRRNSPLHF. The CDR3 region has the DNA TGTGCCAGCAGTTCCCCCAATCGCAGAAATTCACCCCTCCACTTT. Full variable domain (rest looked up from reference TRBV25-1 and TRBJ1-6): EADIYQTPRYLVIGTGKKITLECSQTMGHDKMYWYQQDPGMELHLIHYSYGVNSTEKGDLSSESTVSRIRTEHFPLTLESARPSHTSQYLCASSSPNRRNSPLHFGNGTRLTVT.

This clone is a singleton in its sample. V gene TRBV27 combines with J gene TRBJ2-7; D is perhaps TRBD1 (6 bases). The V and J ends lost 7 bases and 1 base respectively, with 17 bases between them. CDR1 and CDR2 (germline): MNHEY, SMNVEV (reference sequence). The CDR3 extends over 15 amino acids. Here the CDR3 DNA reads TGTGCCAGCACCCTAGGACAGTCATTATCCTACGAGCAGTACTTC. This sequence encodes CASTLGQSLSYEQYF.

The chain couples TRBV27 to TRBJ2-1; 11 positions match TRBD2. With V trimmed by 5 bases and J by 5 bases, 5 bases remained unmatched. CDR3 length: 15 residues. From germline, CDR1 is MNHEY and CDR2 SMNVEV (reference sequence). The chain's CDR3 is CASSARGLADNEQFF. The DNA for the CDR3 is TGTGCCAGCAGTGCGCGGGGACTAGCGGACAATGAGCAGTTCTTC.

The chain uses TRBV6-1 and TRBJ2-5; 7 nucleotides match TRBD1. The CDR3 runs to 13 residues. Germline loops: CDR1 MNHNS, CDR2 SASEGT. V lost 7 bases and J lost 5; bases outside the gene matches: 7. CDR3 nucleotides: TGTGCCAGCACTTTCGACAGGGTGGAGACCCAGTACTTC. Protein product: CASTFDRVETQYF.

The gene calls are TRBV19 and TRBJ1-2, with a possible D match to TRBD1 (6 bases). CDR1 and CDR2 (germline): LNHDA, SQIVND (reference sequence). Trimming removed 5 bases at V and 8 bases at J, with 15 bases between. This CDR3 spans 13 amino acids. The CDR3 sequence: CASSQLGAKGYTF. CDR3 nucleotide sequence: TGTGCCAGTAGTCAACTGGGGGCCAAGGGCTACACCTTC.

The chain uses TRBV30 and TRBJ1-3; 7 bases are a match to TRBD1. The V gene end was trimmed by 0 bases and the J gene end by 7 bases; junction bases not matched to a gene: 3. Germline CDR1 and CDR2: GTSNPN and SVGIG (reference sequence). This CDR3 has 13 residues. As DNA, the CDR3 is TGTGCCTGGAGTGTAACAGGGGTGAACACCATATATTTT. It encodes CAWSVTGVNTIYF.

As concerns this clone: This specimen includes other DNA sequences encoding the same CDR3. The CDR3 DNA follows: TGTGCCAGTAGTATTACAGGGGGCAGGACTGAAGCTTTCTTT. It specifies CASSITGGRTEAFF. The chain joins TRBV19 to TRBJ1-1; 9 nucleotides align to TRBD1. The CDR3 has 14 amino acids. Germline V CDR1 and CDR2: LNHDA, SQIVND (reference sequence). The trim removed 3 bases at V and 5 bases at J, leaving 4 bases unmatched.

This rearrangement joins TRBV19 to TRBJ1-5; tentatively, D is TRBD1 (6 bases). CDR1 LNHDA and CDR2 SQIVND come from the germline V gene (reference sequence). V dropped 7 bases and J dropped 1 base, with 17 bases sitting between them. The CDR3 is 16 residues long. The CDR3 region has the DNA TGTGCCAGTATGGACGCGGGGGGGCGCAGCAATCAGCCCCAGCATTTT. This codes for CASMDAGGRSNQPQHF.

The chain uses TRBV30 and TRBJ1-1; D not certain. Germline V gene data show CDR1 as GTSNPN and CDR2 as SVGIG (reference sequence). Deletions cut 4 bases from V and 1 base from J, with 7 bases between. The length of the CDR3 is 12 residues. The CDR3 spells CAWNTENTEAFF. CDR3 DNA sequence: TGTGCCTGGAATACAGAGAACACTGAAGCTTTCTTT. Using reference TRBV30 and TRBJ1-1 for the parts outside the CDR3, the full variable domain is SQTIHQWPATLVQPVGSPLSLECTVEGTSNPNLYWYRQAAGRGLQLLFYSVGIGQISSEVPQNLSASRPQDRQFILSSKKLLLSDSGFYLCAWNTENTEAFFGQGTRLTVV.

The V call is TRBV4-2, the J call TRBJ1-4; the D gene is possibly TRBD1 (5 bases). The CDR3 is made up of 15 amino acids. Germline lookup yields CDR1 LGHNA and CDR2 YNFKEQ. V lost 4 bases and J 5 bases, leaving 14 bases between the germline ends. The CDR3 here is CASSLSGTGNEKLFF. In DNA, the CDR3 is TGTGCCAGCAGCCTTTCCGGGACTGGGAATGAAAAACTGTTTTTT.

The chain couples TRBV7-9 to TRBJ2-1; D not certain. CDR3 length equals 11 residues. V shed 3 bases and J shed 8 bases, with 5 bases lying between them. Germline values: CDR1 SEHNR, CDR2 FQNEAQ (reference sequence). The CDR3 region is CASSFGHEQFF. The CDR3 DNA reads TGTGCCAGCAGCTTCGGCCATGAGCAGTTCTTC.

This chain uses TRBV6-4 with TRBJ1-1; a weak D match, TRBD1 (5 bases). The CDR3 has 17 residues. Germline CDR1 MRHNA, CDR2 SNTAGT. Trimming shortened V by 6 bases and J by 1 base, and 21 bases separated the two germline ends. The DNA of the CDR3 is TGTGCCAGCAGCCCGCTGTTAGCAGGGTGTACGAACACTGAAGCTTTCTTT. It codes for CASSPLLAGCTNTEAFF.

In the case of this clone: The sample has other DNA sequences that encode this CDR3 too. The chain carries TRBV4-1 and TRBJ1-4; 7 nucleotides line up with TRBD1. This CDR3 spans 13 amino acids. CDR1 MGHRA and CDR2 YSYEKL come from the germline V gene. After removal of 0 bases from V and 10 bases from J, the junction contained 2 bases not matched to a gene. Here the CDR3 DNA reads TGCGCCAGCAGCCAAGAACCAGGGGGAAAACTGTTTTTT. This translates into CASSQEPGGKLFF.

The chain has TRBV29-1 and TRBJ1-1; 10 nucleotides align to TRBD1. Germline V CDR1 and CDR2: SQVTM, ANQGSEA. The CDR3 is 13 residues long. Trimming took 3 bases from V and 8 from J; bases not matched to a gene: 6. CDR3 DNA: TGCAGCGTTGACCGGACAGGGGGGTCCGAAGCTTTCTTT. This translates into CSVDRTGGSEAFF.

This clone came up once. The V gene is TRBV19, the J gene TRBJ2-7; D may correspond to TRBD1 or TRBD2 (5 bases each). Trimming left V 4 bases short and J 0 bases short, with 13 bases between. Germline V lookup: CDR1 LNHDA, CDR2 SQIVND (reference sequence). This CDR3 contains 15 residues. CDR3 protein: CASSTGTSLSYEQYF. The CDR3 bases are TGTGCCAGTAGTACCGGGACGTCCCTCTCCTACGAGCAGTACTTC. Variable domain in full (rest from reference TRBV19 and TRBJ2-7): DGGITQSPKYLFRKEGQNVTLSCEQNLNHDAMYWYRQDPGQGLRLIYYSQIVNDFQKGDIAEGYSVSREKKESFPLTVTSAQKNPTAFYLCASSTGTSLSYEQYFGPGTRLTVT.

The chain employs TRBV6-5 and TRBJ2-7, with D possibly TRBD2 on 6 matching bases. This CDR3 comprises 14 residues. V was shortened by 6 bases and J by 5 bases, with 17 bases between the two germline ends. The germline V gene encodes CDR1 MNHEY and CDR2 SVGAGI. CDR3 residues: CASRSPLATHEQYF. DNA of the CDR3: TGTGCCAGCAGATCGCCTCTAGCGACCCACGAGCAGTACTTC.

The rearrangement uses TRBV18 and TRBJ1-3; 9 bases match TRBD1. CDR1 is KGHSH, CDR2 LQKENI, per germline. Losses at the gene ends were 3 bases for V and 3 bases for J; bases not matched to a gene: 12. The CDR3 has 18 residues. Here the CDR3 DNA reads TGTGCCAGCTCACCTCTTTTGTACAGGGGGCTAGGTGGAAACACCATATATTTT. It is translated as CASSPLLYRGLGGNTIYF.

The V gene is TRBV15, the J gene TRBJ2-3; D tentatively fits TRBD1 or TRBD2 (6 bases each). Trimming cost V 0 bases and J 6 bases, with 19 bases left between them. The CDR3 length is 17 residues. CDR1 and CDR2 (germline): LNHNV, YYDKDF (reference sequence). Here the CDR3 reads CATSREGSLEGVDTQYF. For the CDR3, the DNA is TGTGCCACCAGCAGAGAGGGGTCCCTGGAGGGGGTGGATACGCAGTATTTT.

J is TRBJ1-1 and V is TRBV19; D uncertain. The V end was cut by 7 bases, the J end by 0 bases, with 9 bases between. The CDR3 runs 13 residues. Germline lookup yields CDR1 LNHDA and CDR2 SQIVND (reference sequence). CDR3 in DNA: TGTGCCAGTACCTTGGGCTTGAACACTGAAGCTTTCTTT. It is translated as CASTLGLNTEAFF.

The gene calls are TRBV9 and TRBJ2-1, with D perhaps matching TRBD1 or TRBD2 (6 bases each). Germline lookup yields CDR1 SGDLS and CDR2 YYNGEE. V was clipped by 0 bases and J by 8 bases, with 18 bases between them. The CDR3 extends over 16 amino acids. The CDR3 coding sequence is TGTGCCAGCAGCGTAGTTTCGGGGGCCCAAACCTATGAGCAGTTCTTC. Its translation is CASSVVSGAQTYEQFF.

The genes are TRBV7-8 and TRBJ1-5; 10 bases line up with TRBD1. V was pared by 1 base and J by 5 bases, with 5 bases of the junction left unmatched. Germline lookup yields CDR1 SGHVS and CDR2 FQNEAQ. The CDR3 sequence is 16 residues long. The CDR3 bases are TGTGCCAGCAGCTTAGGTGACAGGGGGCCCTATCAGCCCCAGCATTTT. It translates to CASSLGDRGPYQPQHF.

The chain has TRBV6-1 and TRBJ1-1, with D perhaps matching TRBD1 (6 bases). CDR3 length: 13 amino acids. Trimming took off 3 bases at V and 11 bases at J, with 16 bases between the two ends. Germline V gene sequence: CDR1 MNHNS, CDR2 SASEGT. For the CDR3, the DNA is TGTGCCAGCAGTGATAGCAAGGGGGATGCGGCTTTCTTT. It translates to CASSDSKGDAAFF.

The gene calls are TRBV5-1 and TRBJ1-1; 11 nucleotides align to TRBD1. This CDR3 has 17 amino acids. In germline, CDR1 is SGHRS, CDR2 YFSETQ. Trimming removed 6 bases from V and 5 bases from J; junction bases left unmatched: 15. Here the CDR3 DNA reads TGCGCCAGCACGCCGTCGGGACAGGGGGGATTGGGGACTGAAGCTTTCTTT. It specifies CASTPSGQGGLGTEAFF.